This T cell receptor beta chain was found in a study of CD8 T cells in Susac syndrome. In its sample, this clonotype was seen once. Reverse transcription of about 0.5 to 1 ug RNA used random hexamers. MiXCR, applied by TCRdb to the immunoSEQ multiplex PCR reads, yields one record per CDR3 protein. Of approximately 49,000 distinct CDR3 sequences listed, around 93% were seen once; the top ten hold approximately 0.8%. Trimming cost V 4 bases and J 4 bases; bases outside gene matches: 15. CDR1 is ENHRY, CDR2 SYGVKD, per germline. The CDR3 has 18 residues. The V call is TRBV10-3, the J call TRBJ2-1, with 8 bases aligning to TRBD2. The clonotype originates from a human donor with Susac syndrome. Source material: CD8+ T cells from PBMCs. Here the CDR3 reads CAISGGAGDTRNYNEQFF. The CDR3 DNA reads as TGTGCCATCAGTGGGGGAGCGGGGGACACCAGAAATTACAATGAGCAGTTCTTC.